Each of the 15 T cell receptor beta chains below was sequenced from the same sample in a study of cytomegalovirus exposure and HLA in healthy donors. Primers for the PCR totalled 60 Vbeta and 13 Jbeta. Produced via immunoSEQ multiplex PCR; TCRdb's table is partial and in-frame only. The data contain a few hundred thousand clones, approximately 81% of them singletons. The material sequenced was PBMCs. The origin of the receptors is a woman aged 55-70 years in good health and CMV-seropositive.

The DNA of the CDR3 is TGTGCCAGCAGTTTATCGGGGGGTTATAGCGGGAGAAGAGCATACAATGAGCAGTTCTTC. It specifies CASSLSGGYSGRRAYNEQFF. The gene calls are TRBV27 and TRBJ2-1, with 9 bases matching TRBD2. The CDR3 covers 20 residues. J gave up 4 bases and V 0 bases, and 16 bases lay outside the gene matches. Germline V gene data show CDR1 as MNHEY and CDR2 as SMNVEV (reference sequence).

The V and J genes are TRBV9 and TRBJ2-3, with TRBD2 identical over 8 bases. Losses at the gene ends were 0 bases for V and 1 base for J; bases not matched to a gene: 4. This CDR3 comprises 16 residues. Germline assignment: CDR1 SGDLS and CDR2 YYNGEE. Here the CDR3 reads CASSVAAGAGTDTQYF. In DNA, the CDR3 is TGTGCCAGCAGCGTAGCAGCGGGAGCGGGCACAGATACGCAGTATTTT.

This chain links TRBV5-4 with TRBJ1-1; D gene unclear. The CDR3 runs to 14 residues. The V end lost 0 bases, the J end lost 4 bases, and 10 bases lay between the germline ends. The germline V gene has CDR1 SGHNT and CDR2 YYREEE (reference sequence). CDR3: CASSLAGRGTEAFF. The CDR3, as DNA: TGTGCCAGCAGCTTGGCTGGTCGCGGCACTGAAGCTTTCTTT. Drawing the rest from reference TRBV5-4 and TRBJ1-1, the complete variable domain is ETGVTQSPTHLIKTRGQQVTLRCSSQSGHNTVSWYQQALGQGPQFIFQYYREEENGRGNFPPRFSGLQFPNYSSELNVNALELDDSALYLCASSLAGRGTEAFFGQGTRLTVV.

V usage is TRBV6-4 and J usage is TRBJ2-1; 11 nucleotides match TRBD2. V lost 3 bases to trimming and J lost 3 bases; unmatched junction nucleotides: 10. The CDR3 contains 18 residues. CDR1 and CDR2 (germline): MRHNA, SNTAGT. The DNA for the CDR3 is TGTGCCAGCAGTGAACTACCGGGACTAGCGGCAGACTACAATGAGCAGTTCTTC. Amino acid sequence: CASSELPGLAADYNEQFF.

The CDR3 protein is CASSQRQGNTEAFF. The CDR3 DNA follows: TGTGCCAGCAGCCAGAGACAGGGGAACACTGAAGCTTTCTTT. The chain links TRBV14 to TRBJ1-1, with TRBD1 matching 7 bases. V lost 3 bases and J lost 1; bases outside the gene matches: 2. The CDR3 totals 14 residues. Germline CDR1 reads SGHDN; CDR2 reads FVKESK.

The V call is TRBV10-2, the J call TRBJ1-3, with D maybe TRBD1 (5 bases). Trimming stripped 2 bases from V and 3 bases from J, with 5 bases between. Germline CDR1 WSHSY, CDR2 SAAADI. This CDR3 is 13 amino acids long. The CDR3 spells CASSEQGGNTIYF. CDR3 DNA sequence: TGCGCCAGCAGTGAGCAGGGTGGAAACACCATATATTTT.

The rearrangement uses TRBV30 and TRBJ2-6, with D possibly TRBD2 on 5 matching bases. From germline, CDR1 is GTSNPN and CDR2 SVGIG (reference sequence). The germline V and J ends were trimmed by 3 bases and 0 bases, with 21 bases remaining between them. CDR3 length equals 19 residues. The CDR3 nucleotides are TGTGCCTGGAGGTCGATAGGACTTGAGGTCCTCTCTGGGGCCAACGTCCTGACTTTC. It yields the protein CAWRSIGLEVLSGANVLTF.

This clone came up once. CDR3 sequence: CASSLEGQGYGYTF. CDR3 nucleotide sequence: TGCGCCAGCAGCTTGGAGGGACAGGGCTATGGCTACACCTTC. The V call is TRBV5-1, the J call TRBJ1-2; 9 bases align to TRBD1. The junction had 1 base not matched to a gene; V was cut back by 0 bases and J by 4 bases. CDR1 SGHRS and CDR2 YFSETQ come from the germline V gene. The CDR3 loop spans 14 amino acids.

A single count supports this clone. The chain joins TRBV27 to TRBJ2-2; TRBD1 is a possible D gene (5 bases). CDR3 length: 16 residues. The germline V gene has CDR1 MNHEY and CDR2 SMNVEV (reference sequence). V lost 1 base, J lost 5 bases, and 14 bases lay in between. CDR3 sequence (DNA): TGTGCCAGCAGTTTATTTGGACACCTCAGGACCGGGGAGCTGTTTTTT. This translates into CASSLFGHLRTGELFF.

The chain recombines TRBV30 with TRBJ2-5, with 10 nucleotides matching TRBD2. The CDR3 loop spans 15 amino acids. Per germline, CDR1 GTSNPN and CDR2 SVGIG (reference sequence). V was pared by 0 bases and J by 4 bases, with 5 bases of the junction left unmatched. CDR3 sequence: CAWSVASGSSETQYF. CDR3 DNA: TGTGCCTGGAGTGTTGCTAGCGGGAGTTCAGAGACCCAGTACTTC.

This chain links TRBV28 with TRBJ2-7, with no clear D. Trimming removed 6 bases from V and 0 bases from J, with 15 bases in between. CDR1 is MDHEN and CDR2 is SYDVKM in the germline V gene. This CDR3 contains 15 residues. This CDR3 reads CASSSPAQVSYEQYF. The DNA for the CDR3 is TGTGCCAGCAGCTCCCCGGCCCAGGTCTCCTACGAGCAGTACTTC. Combining the CDR3 with reference TRBV28 and TRBJ2-7 gives the whole variable domain DVKVTQSSRYLVKRTGEKVFLECVQDMDHENMFWYRQDPGLGLRLIYFSYDVKMKEKGDIPEGYSVSREKKERFSLILESASTNQTSMYLCASSSPAQVSYEQYFGPGTRLTVT.

V usage is TRBV10-2 and J usage is TRBJ1-5; no clear D gene. This CDR3 is built from 15 residues. V lost 3 bases and J 7 bases, leaving 16 bases between the germline ends. The V gene's germline CDR1 is WSHSY and CDR2 SAAADI. In nucleotides, the CDR3 is TGCGCCAGCAGTGATTCGGGGATAGGTAGACAGCCCCAGCATTTT. Translation gives CASSDSGIGRQPQHF.

The V and J genes are TRBV6-5 and TRBJ2-1; TRBD2 matches 11 bases. Germline V CDR1 and CDR2: MNHEY, SVGAGI. This CDR3 contains 16 residues. V lost 3 bases to trimming and J lost 3 bases; unmatched junction nucleotides: 4. The CDR3 DNA sequence: TGTGCCAGCAGTTATTTTAGCGGGAGGGTCTACAATGAGCAGTTCTTC. Encoded protein: CASSYFSGRVYNEQFF.

This chain joins TRBV7-9 and TRBJ1-5; D is unclear. The length of the CDR3 is 15 residues. The germline CDR1 and CDR2 sequences are SEHNR and FQNEAQ (reference sequence). Between the trimmed V and J ends, which lost 0 bases and 1 base, there was a span of 7 bases. DNA for the CDR3: TGTGCCAGCAGCTTAGCAGGAGGAAGCAATCAGCCCCAGCATTTT. Translating it yields CASSLAGGSNQPQHF.

A single count supports this clone. This sequence joins TRBV6-1 and TRBJ1-1; D remains unclear. This CDR3 region has 13 residues. CDR1 is MNHNS, CDR2 SASEGT, per germline. Trimming cost V 8 bases and J 1 base, with 11 bases left between them. CDR3 DNA sequence: TGTGCCAGCGACTACGATCCGAACACTGAAGCTTTCTTT. Translating it yields CASDYDPNTEAFF.